These 29 T cell receptor beta chains were all obtained from the same sample, sequenced in a study of T cell responses to AZD1222 COVID-19 vaccine. Clones were read by immunoSEQ multiplex PCR, and TCRdb kept only the in-frame ones, dropping some. The table has fewer than 200,000 clones, almost 90% seen once. Source: peripheral blood, taken on day 0 of AZD1222 vaccination. The source of these receptors is an adult in good health.

For this clone: The same CDR3 can be traced to other DNA sequences in this sample. This chain links TRBV3-1 (or the pseudogene TRBV3-2) with TRBJ2-7, with D possibly matching TRBD2 (6 bases). The CDR3 spans 13 residues. Germline assignment: CDR1 LGHDT and CDR2 YNNKEL (reference sequence). V lost 1 base, J lost 4 bases, and 8 bases lay in between. The CDR3 here is CASSQVRGYEQYF. The CDR3 coding sequence is TGTGCCAGCAGCCAAGTACGGGGGTACGAGCAGTACTTC.

V usage is TRBV7-3 and J usage is TRBJ2-2; D unclear. V was cut by 5 bases and J by 4 bases, with 8 bases left in between. The CDR3 consists of 13 residues. Germline lookup yields CDR1 SGHTA and CDR2 FQGTGA. The CDR3 DNA is TGTGCCAGCAGCCCATCTATCACCGGGGAGCTGTTTTTT. This encodes CASSPSITGELFF.

The chain joins TRBV9 to TRBJ1-4, with D possibly matching TRBD1 (6 bases). Germline values: CDR1 SGDLS, CDR2 YYNGEE. The CDR3 sequence is 14 residues long. Trimming cost V 7 bases and J 3 bases, with 13 bases left between them. DNA for the CDR3: TGTGCCAGCGGTCCGGGGGCTCCTAATGAAAAACTGTTTTTT. It translates to CASGPGAPNEKLFF.

V is TRBV6-5 and J is TRBJ1-1; 9 bases fit TRBD1. Germline trimming cut 4 bases from V and 5 bases from J; bases unmatched to any gene: 11. CDR3 length: 16 amino acids. Germline loops: CDR1 MNHEY, CDR2 SVGAGI. The CDR3 nucleotides are TGTGCCAGCAGTTGGCGGGACAGGGTGGAGGAGACTGAAGCTTTCTTT. Protein product: CASSWRDRVEETEAFF.

This chain uses TRBV2 with TRBJ2-1; 10 bases fit TRBD2. Germline-derived CDR1 and CDR2 are SNHLY and FYNNEI. CDR3 length: 15 residues. The trim removed 6 bases at V and 7 bases at J, leaving 9 bases unmatched. CDR3 nucleotide sequence: TGTGCCAGCAGGAAGGAGGTAGCGGGAGGTAATGAGCAGTTCTTC. Protein: CASRKEVAGGNEQFF.

The chain recombines TRBV10-3 with TRBJ1-4; tentatively, D is TRBD1 (5 bases). The V end lost 3 bases, the J end lost 7 bases, and 12 bases lay between the germline ends. The CDR3 has 14 amino acids. Germline V CDR1 and CDR2: ENHRY, SYGVKD. The CDR3 protein is CAISDSGAGEKLFF. The DNA of the CDR3 is TGTGCCATCAGTGACTCTGGGGCGGGTGAAAAACTGTTTTTT.

This chain uses TRBV6-1 with TRBJ2-7, with 7 positions matching TRBD1. This CDR3 is 14 amino acids long. Germline CDR1 and CDR2: MNHNS and SASEGT. V trimming: 3 bases; J trimming: 3 bases; junction bases outside the gene matches: 5. CDR3: CASSDRDRGYEQYF. CDR3 DNA: TGTGCCAGCAGTGACCGGGACAGAGGCTACGAGCAGTACTTC.

The chain combines TRBV3-1 (or the pseudogene TRBV3-2) with TRBJ2-3; TRBD1 agrees at 10 bases. The trim removed 5 bases at V and 2 bases at J, leaving 7 bases unmatched. The germline V gene encodes CDR1 LGHDT and CDR2 YNNKEL (reference sequence). CDR3 length: 16 amino acids. CDR3 in amino acids: CASSSRGTGATDTQYF. CDR3 in DNA: TGTGCCAGCAGCTCTAGAGGGACAGGGGCCACAGATACGCAGTATTTT.

J is TRBJ1-2 and V is TRBV2; a weak D match, TRBD1 (5 bases). Trimming removed 8 bases from V and 3 bases from J, with 10 bases in between. This CDR3 has 12 amino acids. CDR1 and CDR2 from the germline V gene are SNHLY and FYNNEI. The DNA for the CDR3 is TGTGCCAGCGGGACCCGGGACTATGGCTACACCTTC. Its protein product is CASGTRDYGYTF.

Only one count was recorded for this clone. The chain combines TRBV2 with TRBJ1-1; 7 nucleotides align to TRBD1. V trimming: 7 bases; J trimming: 0 bases; junction bases outside the gene matches: 8. The length of the CDR3 is 15 residues. Germline CDR1 and CDR2: SNHLY and FYNNEI. The CDR3 protein is CASTTGQEMNTEAFF. CDR3 nucleotide sequence: TGTGCCAGCACAACCGGACAGGAAATGAACACTGAAGCTTTCTTT. Full variable domain (rest looked up from reference TRBV2 and TRBJ1-1): EPEVTQTPSHQVTQMGQEVILRCVPISNHLYFYWYRQILGQKVEFLVSFYNNEISEKSEIFDDQFSVERPDGSNFTLKIRSTKLEDSAMYFCASTTGQEMNTEAFFGQGTRLTVV.

The CDR3 reads CASSPLGSSYNSPLHF. CDR3 bases: TGTGCCAGCAGCCCGCTTGGGAGCTCCTATAATTCACCCCTCCACTTT. This chain connects TRBV7-9 to TRBJ1-6; D ambiguous. The germline V and J ends were trimmed by 5 bases and 0 bases, with 11 bases remaining between them. Germline CDR1 reads SEHNR; CDR2 reads FQNEAQ (reference sequence). The CDR3 loop spans 16 amino acids.

This chain links TRBV5-8 with TRBJ1-6; D may be TRBD1 (6 bases). Germline lookup yields CDR1 SGHTS and CDR2 YDEGEE. This CDR3 region has 16 residues. The V and J ends lost 4 bases and 0 bases respectively, with 11 bases between them. The CDR3 DNA is TGTGCCAGCAGCCCCCAGGGGAGCTCCTATAATTCACCCCTCCACTTT. Protein product: CASSPQGSSYNSPLHF. Using reference TRBV5-8 and TRBJ1-6 for the parts outside the CDR3, the full variable domain is EAGVTQSPTHLIKTRGQQATLRCSPISGHTSVYWYQQALGLGLQFLLWYDEGEERNRGNFPPRFSGRQFPNYSSELNVNALELEDSALYLCASSPQGSSYNSPLHFGNGTRLTVT.

The chain couples TRBV19 to TRBJ2-1; D call uncertain. Per the germline V gene, CDR1 is LNHDA and CDR2 is SQIVND (reference sequence). This CDR3 comprises 13 residues. V was pared by 3 bases and J by 7 bases, with 10 bases between. The CDR3 DNA is TGTGCCAGTAGTATCATATCCTCGAATGAGCAGTTCTTC. Translation gives CASSIISSNEQFF. Using reference TRBV19 and TRBJ2-1 for the parts outside the CDR3, the full variable domain is DGGITQSPKYLFRKEGQNVTLSCEQNLNHDAMYWYRQDPGQGLRLIYYSQIVNDFQKGDIAEGYSVSREKKESFPLTVTSAQKNPTAFYLCASSIISSNEQFFGPGTRLTVL.

The CDR3 reads CASSLSGRRETQYF. In DNA form, the CDR3 reads TGTGCCAGCAGTCTCTCGGGGCGGAGAGAGACCCAGTACTTC. The rearrangement links TRBV6-5 to TRBJ2-5; D is possibly TRBD1 or TRBD2 (5 bases each). Germline V gene sequence: CDR1 MNHEY, CDR2 SVGAGI. V was clipped by 5 bases and J by 4 bases, with 14 bases between them. The CDR3 runs to 14 residues.

V is TRBV15 and J is TRBJ2-3, with unresolved D. Trimming removed 1 base from V and 4 bases from J, with 6 bases in between. The CDR3 has 13 amino acids. Germline-derived CDR1 and CDR2 are LNHNV and YYDKDF (reference sequence). The CDR3 is CATSRVPSDTQYF. The CDR3 region has the DNA TGTGCCACCAGCAGAGTGCCCTCAGATACGCAGTATTTT.

V usage is TRBV14 and J usage is TRBJ1-1, with D possibly being TRBD1 (5 bases). Germline assignment: CDR1 SGHDN and CDR2 FVKESK. The CDR3 has 13 residues. Trimming removed 9 bases at V and 1 base at J, with 12 bases between. The CDR3 coding sequence is TGTGCCAGTGGGGGACGTCCGAACACTGAAGCTTTCTTT. This encodes CASGGRPNTEAFF.

The chain recombines TRBV5-1 with TRBJ1-5; unclear D gene. V lost 4 bases and J 3 bases, leaving 8 bases between the germline ends. Germline V CDR1 and CDR2: SGHRS, YFSETQ. The CDR3 extends over 13 amino acids. DNA of the CDR3: TGCGCCAGCAGCCAGGACCCCAATCAGCCCCAGCATTTT. Translating it yields CASSQDPNQPQHF.

The rearrangement links TRBV28 to TRBJ2-5; maybe TRBD1 (5 bases). Germline CDR1 MDHEN, CDR2 SYDVKM. V was shortened by 5 bases and J by 5 bases, with 18 bases between the two germline ends. The CDR3 extends over 15 amino acids. The CDR3 region is CASSPPGMVRETQYF. In DNA, the CDR3 is TGTGCCAGCAGTCCCCCAGGGATGGTGCGGGAGACCCAGTACTTC.

CDR3: CASSFLAGNTDTQYF. In nucleotides, the CDR3 is TGTGCCAGCAGCTTCTTAGCGGGAAACACAGATACGCAGTATTTT. The chain carries TRBV7-2 and TRBJ2-3; 8 bases are a match to TRBD2. The CDR3 has 15 amino acids. The V and J ends lost 3 bases and 2 bases, in that order; junction bases with no gene match: 4. Germline values: CDR1 SGHTA, CDR2 FQGNSA.

The rearrangement joins TRBV9 to TRBJ2-3; D is possibly TRBD1 or TRBD2 (5 bases each). The ends were cut back, 4 bases at V and 2 bases at J, with 11 bases in the middle. CDR1 and CDR2 (germline): SGDLS, YYNGEE. CDR3 length: 14 residues. The CDR3 is CASSWGTVTDTQYF. In DNA, the CDR3 is TGTGCCAGCAGCTGGGGGACGGTCACAGATACGCAGTATTTT.

This rearrangement joins TRBV5-4 to TRBJ1-3; D ambiguous. Trimming took off 4 bases at V and 0 bases at J, with 8 bases between the two ends. Germline CDR1 reads SGHNT; CDR2 reads YYREEE (reference sequence). There are 14 residues in the CDR3. CDR3 bases: TGTGCCAGCAGCCACCAAGGCTCTGGAAACACCATATATTTT. Its protein product is CASSHQGSGNTIYF.

The count of this clone is one. The chain employs TRBV28 and TRBJ2-7, with 8 nucleotides matching TRBD2. CDR1 MDHEN and CDR2 SYDVKM come from the germline V gene. The CDR3 is 14 amino acids. The J segment lost 3 bases and the V segment lost 5 bases, leaving 6 bases of the junction unmatched. For the CDR3, the DNA is TGTGCCAGCAGTACCCGGGGGGGGTTCTACGAGCAGTACTTC. Residues: CASSTRGGFYEQYF.

J is TRBJ2-1 and V is TRBV7-3; 14 nucleotides line up with TRBD2. The length of the CDR3 is 17 residues. Germline CDR1 reads SGHTA; CDR2 reads FQGTGA. Unmatched junction bases numbered 3, after V lost 5 bases and J lost 0 bases. The CDR3 nucleotides read TGTGCCAGCAGCACGGGACTAGCGGGGGACTCCTACAATGAGCAGTTCTTC. Its translation: CASSTGLAGDSYNEQFF.

The J gene is TRBJ2-3, the V gene TRBV11-3; D might be TRBD2 (5 bases). Germline V gene data show CDR1 as SGHNT and CDR2 as YENEEA. Trimming cost V 5 bases and J 1 base, with 10 bases left between them. The CDR3 contains 14 residues. CDR3 region: CASSPAGGTDTQYF. Written as DNA, the CDR3 is TGTGCCAGCAGCCCAGCCGGGGGCACAGATACGCAGTATTTT.

This clone was seen a handful of times. V and J are TRBV18 and TRBJ2-7; tentatively, D is TRBD1 (6 bases). The CDR3 is 15 amino acids. Germline V lookup: CDR1 KGHSH, CDR2 LQKENI. V gave up 3 bases and J gave up 4 bases, with 16 bases separating them. The CDR3 spells CASSPKRTATYEQYF. CDR3 bases: TGTGCCAGCTCACCGAAGCGGACAGCTACTTACGAGCAGTACTTC. The full variable domain, completed using reference TRBV18 and TRBJ2-7, is NAGVMQNPRHLVRRRGQEARLRCSPMKGHSHVYWYRQLPEEGLKFMVYLQKENIIDESGMPKERFSAEFPKEGPSILRIQQVVRGDSAAYFCASSPKRTATYEQYFGPGTRLTVT.

The chain has TRBV19 and TRBJ1-3; D not resolved. This CDR3 is 17 amino acids long. V lost 1 base and J 0 bases, leaving 13 bases between the germline ends. Germline V gene lookup returns CDR1 LNHDA and CDR2 SQIVND (reference sequence). The CDR3 DNA follows: TGTGCCAGTAGTATAGCGCCCATAGAAAGCTCTGGAAACACCATATATTTT. As protein: CASSIAPIESSGNTIYF.

This sequence joins TRBV28 and TRBJ1-1; 7 positions match TRBD1. This CDR3 is built from 15 residues. The V gene's germline CDR1 is MDHEN and CDR2 SYDVKM. J lost 1 base, V lost 5 bases, and 7 bases had no gene match. CDR3 amino acids: CASSLGGAGNTEAFF. CDR3 bases: TGTGCCAGCAGTCTAGGGGGCGCAGGGAACACTGAAGCTTTCTTT.

The chain recombines TRBV19 with TRBJ1-4, with TRBD1 identical over 9 bases. V lost 7 bases to trimming and J lost 8 bases; unmatched junction nucleotides: 8. Germline loops: CDR1 LNHDA, CDR2 SQIVND (reference sequence). This CDR3 comprises 14 residues. Written as DNA, the CDR3 is TGTGCCAGTACCCATCTAGGACAGGGGGAAAAACTGTTTTTT. As protein: CASTHLGQGEKLFF. The full variable domain, rest sourced from reference TRBV19 and TRBJ1-4, is DGGITQSPKYLFRKEGQNVTLSCEQNLNHDAMYWYRQDPGQGLRLIYYSQIVNDFQKGDIAEGYSVSREKKESFPLTVTSAQKNPTAFYLCASTHLGQGEKLFFGSGTQLSVL.

The chain recombines TRBV7-9 with TRBJ1-2; TRBD1 agrees at 8 bases. Germline V lookup: CDR1 SEHNR, CDR2 FQNEAQ (reference sequence). The CDR3 is made up of 15 amino acids. Losses at the gene ends were 5 bases for V and 6 bases for J; bases not matched to a gene: 11. CDR3 DNA sequence: TGTGCCAGCAGCCCCGGACAGGGTGGTAAGAATGGCTACACCTTC. It yields the protein CASSPGQGGKNGYTF.